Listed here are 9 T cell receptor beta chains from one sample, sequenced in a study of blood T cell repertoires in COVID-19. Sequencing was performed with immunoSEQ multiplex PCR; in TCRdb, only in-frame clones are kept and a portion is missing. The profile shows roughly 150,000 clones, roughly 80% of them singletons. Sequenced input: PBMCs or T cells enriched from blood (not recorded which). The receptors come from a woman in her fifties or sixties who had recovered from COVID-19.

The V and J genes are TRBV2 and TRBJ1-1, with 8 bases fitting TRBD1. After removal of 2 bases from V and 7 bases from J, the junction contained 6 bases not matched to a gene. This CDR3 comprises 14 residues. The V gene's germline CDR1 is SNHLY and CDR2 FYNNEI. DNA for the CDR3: TGTGCCAGCAGTGAATATCCAGGGGGCTTTGAAGCTTTCTTT. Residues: CASSEYPGGFEAFF.

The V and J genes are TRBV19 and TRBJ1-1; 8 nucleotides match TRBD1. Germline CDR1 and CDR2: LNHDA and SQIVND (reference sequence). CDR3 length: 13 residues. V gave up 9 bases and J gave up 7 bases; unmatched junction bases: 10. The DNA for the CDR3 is TGTGCCAGCCAGGACAGGGAAAAATTTGAAGCTTTCTTT. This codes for CASQDREKFEAFF.

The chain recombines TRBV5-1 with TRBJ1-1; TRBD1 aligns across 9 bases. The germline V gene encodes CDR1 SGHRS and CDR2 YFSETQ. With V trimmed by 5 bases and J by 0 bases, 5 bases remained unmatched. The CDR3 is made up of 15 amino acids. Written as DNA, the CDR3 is TGCGCCAGCAGTGGGACAGGGCCTCTGAACACTGAAGCTTTCTTT. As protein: CASSGTGPLNTEAFF.

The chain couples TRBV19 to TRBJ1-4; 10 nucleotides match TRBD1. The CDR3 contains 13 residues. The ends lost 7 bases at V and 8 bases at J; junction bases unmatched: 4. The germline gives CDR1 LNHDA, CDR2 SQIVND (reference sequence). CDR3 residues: CASTRDRGEKLFF. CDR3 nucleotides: TGTGCCAGTACTCGGGACAGGGGCGAAAAACTGTTTTTT.

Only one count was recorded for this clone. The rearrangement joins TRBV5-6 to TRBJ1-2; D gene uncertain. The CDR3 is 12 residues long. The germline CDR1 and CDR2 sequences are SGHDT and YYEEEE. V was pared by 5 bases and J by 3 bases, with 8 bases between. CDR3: CASRDNYYGYTF. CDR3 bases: TGTGCCAGCAGAGACAACTACTATGGCTACACCTTC.

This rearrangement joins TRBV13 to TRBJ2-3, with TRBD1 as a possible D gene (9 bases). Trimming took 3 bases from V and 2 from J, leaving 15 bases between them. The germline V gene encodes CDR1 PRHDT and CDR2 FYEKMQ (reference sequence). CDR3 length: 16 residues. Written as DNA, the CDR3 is TGTGCCAGCAGCTTCGGGGGGGACAGGGTCACAGATACGCAGTATTTT. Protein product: CASSFGGDRVTDTQYF. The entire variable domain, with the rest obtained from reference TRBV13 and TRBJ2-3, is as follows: AAGVIQSPRHLIKEKRETATLKCYPIPRHDTVYWYQQGPGQDPQFLISFYEKMQSDKGSIPDRFSAQQFSDYHSELNMSSLELGDSALYFCASSFGGDRVTDTQYFGPGTRLTVL.

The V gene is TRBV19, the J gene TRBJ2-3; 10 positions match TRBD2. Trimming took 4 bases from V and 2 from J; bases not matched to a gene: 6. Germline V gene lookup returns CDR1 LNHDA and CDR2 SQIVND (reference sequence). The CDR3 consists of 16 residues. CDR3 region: CASSTPGTSATDTQYF. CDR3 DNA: TGTGCCAGTAGTACCCCCGGGACTAGCGCCACAGATACGCAGTATTTT.

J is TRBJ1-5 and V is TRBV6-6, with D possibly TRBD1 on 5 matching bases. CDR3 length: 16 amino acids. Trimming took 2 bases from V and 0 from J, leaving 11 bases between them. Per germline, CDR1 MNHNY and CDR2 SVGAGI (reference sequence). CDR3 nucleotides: TGTGCCAGCAGTTACGGAGACAGCCATAGCAATCAGCCCCAGCATTTT. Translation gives CASSYGDSHSNQPQHF.

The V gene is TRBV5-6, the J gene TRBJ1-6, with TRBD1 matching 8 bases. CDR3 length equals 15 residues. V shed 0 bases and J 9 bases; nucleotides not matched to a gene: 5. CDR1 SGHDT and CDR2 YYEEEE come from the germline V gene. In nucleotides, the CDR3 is TGTGCCAGCAGCTTGGCCCGACAGGGGACTTCACCCCTCCACTTT. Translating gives CASSLARQGTSPLHF.